A selection of T cell receptor beta chains follows, all from one sample in a study of read filtering for tumor transcriptome and immune sequencing. A single record per CDR3 protein comes from TCRdb applying MiXCR to the reads. The sample carries roughly 82,000 distinct CDR3 sequences, more than 9% recorded once. The sample was a population of CD138-negative cells sorted from bone marrow. All receptors come from a donor aged 40 or over with multiple myeloma. CDR3s include the opening cysteine and the closing phenylalanine or tryptophan. Fields, in order: CDR3 DNA, CDR3 protein, clone size, V gene, D gene, J gene. The D gene is left open where the match is weak. Some rows have no size entry. The others give once, few or many, or a class for an expanded clone.

CDR3nt: TGTGCCAGCAGTACGAAATCTCTGGCCAATCAGCCCCAGCATTTT
CDR3aa: CASSTKSLANQPQHF
abundance: many
v_gene: TRBV27
d_gene: -
j_gene: TRBJ1-5

CDR3nt: TGCGCCAGCAGTCTTGGACTGGGAAGCTCCTACAATGAGCAGTTCTTC
CDR3aa: CASSLGLGSSYNEQFF
abundance: many
v_gene: TRBV5-1
d_gene: -
j_gene: TRBJ2-1

CDR3nt: TGTGCCAGCAGTTACTCGACCGCGGGACAGGGGGCCAACACTGAAGCTTTCTTT
CDR3aa: CASSYSTAGQGANTEAFF
abundance: many
v_gene: TRBV6-6
d_gene: TRBD1
j_gene: TRBJ1-1

CDR3nt: TGTGCCAGCAGCTTAGAGTCCGAGACGAAGCAGTTCTTC
CDR3aa: CASSLESETKQFF
abundance: many
v_gene: TRBV7-2
d_gene: -
j_gene: TRBJ2-1

CDR3nt: TGTGCCAGCAGCTCAAAAAGGACTAGCGGGAGAAACCATGAGCAGTTCTTC
CDR3aa: CASSSKRTSGRNHEQFF
abundance: many
v_gene: TRBV7-9
d_gene: TRBD2
j_gene: TRBJ2-1

CDR3nt: TGTGCCAGCAGGGCCCCCTCCTTCAATCAGCCCCAGCATTTT
CDR3aa: CASRAPSFNQPQHF
abundance: large
v_gene: TRBV12-3/TRBV12-4
d_gene: -
j_gene: TRBJ1-5

CDR3nt: TGCGCCAGCAGCTTGGGGACTAGCGGGAAGCGTGAGCAGTTCTTC
CDR3aa: CASSLGTSGKREQFF
abundance: many
v_gene: TRBV5-1
d_gene: TRBD2
j_gene: TRBJ2-1

CDR3nt: TGCAGTGGAAAGGCACAAGAGACCCAGTACTTC
CDR3aa: CSGKAQETQYF
abundance: many
v_gene: TRBV20-1
d_gene: -
j_gene: TRBJ2-5

CDR3nt: TGTGCCATCAGTGAAGGGAAGAATACAAACTCCTACAATGAGCAGTTCTTC
CDR3aa: CAISEGKNTNSYNEQFF
abundance: few
v_gene: TRBV10-3
d_gene: -
j_gene: TRBJ2-1

CDR3nt: TGCAGCGTTGACGGGAGGAACTCCTACAATGAGCAGTTCTTC
CDR3aa: CSVDGRNSYNEQFF
abundance: -
v_gene: TRBV29-1
d_gene: TRBD2
j_gene: TRBJ2-1

CDR3nt: TGTGCCAGCAGTCAGCAGGAGTTGGAGCAGTACTTC
CDR3aa: CASSQQELEQYF
abundance: many
v_gene: TRBV28
d_gene: -
j_gene: TRBJ2-7

CDR3nt: TGTGCCAGCAGTGTGGGCAGTTCGAGCAATCAGCCCCAGCATTTT
CDR3aa: CASSVGSSSNQPQHF
abundance: many
v_gene: TRBV6-1
d_gene: -
j_gene: TRBJ1-5

CDR3nt: TGCGCCAGCAGCTTGTTAGATCCCCCGAGCACCGGGGAGCTGTTTTTT
CDR3aa: CASSLLDPPSTGELFF
abundance: -
v_gene: TRBV5-1
d_gene: -
j_gene: TRBJ2-2

CDR3nt: TGTGCCTGGAACCTCGGCAGGGGGCAGCCCCAGCATTTT
CDR3aa: CAWNLGRGQPQHF
abundance: few
v_gene: TRBV30
d_gene: TRBD1
j_gene: TRBJ1-5

CDR3nt: TGCAGCGTTGATACGACGGTGGGCCAGACCCAGTACTTC
CDR3aa: CSVDTTVGQTQYF
abundance: many
v_gene: TRBV29-1
d_gene: -
j_gene: TRBJ2-5

CDR3nt: TGCGCCAGCAGGGCGAGTATCGAGCAGTACTTC
CDR3aa: CASRASIEQYF
abundance: -
v_gene: TRBV5-1
d_gene: -
j_gene: TRBJ2-7

CDR3nt: TGTGCCAGCAGCCTAGGGGATTCGGCCATGGGGTATGTGCAGTACTTC
CDR3aa: CASSLGDSAMGYVQYF
abundance: many
v_gene: TRBV28
d_gene: -
j_gene: TRBJ2-7

CDR3nt: TGTGCCAGCAGCTTAGACCGTCAGCTAAACACTGAAGCTTTCTTT
CDR3aa: CASSLDRQLNTEAFF
abundance: many
v_gene: TRBV7-9
d_gene: -
j_gene: TRBJ1-1

CDR3nt: TGTGCCAGCAGTCCCGGTGGAGGGGCCAACGTCCTGACTTTC
CDR3aa: CASSPGGGANVLTF
abundance: many
v_gene: TRBV12-3/TRBV12-4
d_gene: -
j_gene: TRBJ2-6

CDR3nt: TGCAGTGCTGCCCACAGGGGACTATACAATGAGCAGTTCTTC
CDR3aa: CSAAHRGLYNEQFF
abundance: many
v_gene: TRBV20-1
d_gene: -
j_gene: TRBJ2-1

CDR3nt: TGTGCCAGCCTATCCGGGCCACTGAGCGGGGAGCTGTTTTTT
CDR3aa: CASLSGPLSGELFF
abundance: many
v_gene: TRBV11-2
d_gene: -
j_gene: TRBJ2-2

CDR3nt: TGTGCCAGCAGCATCGGGACTAGCAGGCAACCTGGGGCCAACGTCCTGACTTTC
CDR3aa: CASSIGTSRQPGANVLTF
abundance: many
v_gene: TRBV7-8
d_gene: TRBD2
j_gene: TRBJ2-6

CDR3nt: TGTGCCAGCAGCGTATCCACGATCGGACTAGCGGGGTCTCAGGAGACCCAGTACTTC
CDR3aa: CASSVSTIGLAGSQETQYF
abundance: many
v_gene: TRBV9
d_gene: TRBD2
j_gene: TRBJ2-5

CDR3nt: TGTGCCAGCAGTTTAACGGCTAGCGGGAGCTTCGGGGAGCTGTTTTTT
CDR3aa: CASSLTASGSFGELFF
abundance: many
v_gene: TRBV28
d_gene: TRBD2
j_gene: TRBJ2-2

CDR3nt: TGCAGCGTCGAAACGGGACTCATGAACACTGAAGCTTTCTTT
CDR3aa: CSVETGLMNTEAFF
abundance: few
v_gene: TRBV29-1
d_gene: -
j_gene: TRBJ1-1

CDR3nt: TGCAGTGCTAGAGCGACGGGACAGGGCTACACTGAAGCTTTCTTT
CDR3aa: CSARATGQGYTEAFF
abundance: -
v_gene: TRBV20-1
d_gene: TRBD1
j_gene: TRBJ1-1

CDR3nt: TGTGCCAGCAGCAGCCATGCGTACCCCACCGGGGAGCTGTTTTTT
CDR3aa: CASSSHAYPTGELFF
abundance: few
v_gene: TRBV28
d_gene: -
j_gene: TRBJ2-2

CDR3nt: TGTGCCTGGAGTGTCTTGTCCAGGAACACTGAAGCTTTCTTT
CDR3aa: CAWSVLSRNTEAFF
abundance: many
v_gene: TRBV30
d_gene: -
j_gene: TRBJ1-1

CDR3nt: TGTGCCAGCAGCTTGGCCCTAGGGCAGGCAGATACGCAGTATTTT
CDR3aa: CASSLALGQADTQYF
abundance: many
v_gene: TRBV7-8
d_gene: -
j_gene: TRBJ2-3

CDR3nt: TGTGCCAGCAGCCCTCTTTATAGCAATCAGCCCCAGCATTTT
CDR3aa: CASSPLYSNQPQHF
abundance: many
v_gene: TRBV12-3/TRBV12-4
d_gene: -
j_gene: TRBJ1-5

CDR3nt: TGTGCCGGAGGGACTAGAGACACCGGGGAGCTGTTTTTT
CDR3aa: CAGGTRDTGELFF
abundance: many
v_gene: TRBV2
d_gene: TRBD2
j_gene: TRBJ2-2

CDR3nt: TGCGCCAGCACCAGGAGCGGGACCTACGAGCAGTACTTC
CDR3aa: CASTRSGTYEQYF
abundance: many
v_gene: TRBV5-1
d_gene: TRBD2
j_gene: TRBJ2-7

CDR3nt: TGTGCCAGCAGTAAGGGAGGCCAAGAGACCCAGTACTTC
CDR3aa: CASSKGGQETQYF
abundance: many
v_gene: TRBV28
d_gene: -
j_gene: TRBJ2-5

CDR3nt: TGTGCCAGTAATGAACGTCGTGGGTCCGGGGAGCTGTTTTTT
CDR3aa: CASNERRGSGELFF
abundance: -
v_gene: TRBV19
d_gene: -
j_gene: TRBJ2-2

CDR3nt: TGCAGTGCTTACCCCGGGACTAGCTATTACGAGCAGTACTTC
CDR3aa: CSAYPGTSYYEQYF
abundance: many
v_gene: TRBV20-1
d_gene: TRBD2
j_gene: TRBJ2-7

CDR3nt: TGCGCCAGCAGCCGGGGCACAGGGAAAGGGTACGAGCAGTACTTC
CDR3aa: CASSRGTGKGYEQYF
abundance: -
v_gene: TRBV5-1
d_gene: -
j_gene: TRBJ2-7

CDR3nt: TGTGCCAGCAGTTTTACTGGGGCCAACGTCCTGACTTTC
CDR3aa: CASSFTGANVLTF
abundance: many
v_gene: TRBV28
d_gene: -
j_gene: TRBJ2-6

CDR3nt: TGTGCCAGCAGCGAGCGGGAGGGAAACACCGGGGAGCTGTTTTTT
CDR3aa: CASSEREGNTGELFF
abundance: many
v_gene: TRBV9
d_gene: TRBD2
j_gene: TRBJ2-2

CDR3nt: TGTGCCATCAGTGAGGTGAACACTGAAGCTTTCTTT
CDR3aa: CAISEVNTEAFF
abundance: many
v_gene: TRBV10-3
d_gene: -
j_gene: TRBJ1-1

CDR3nt: TGCAGCGTTGAATCGAGCGGACACACAGATACGCAGTATTTT
CDR3aa: CSVESSGHTDTQYF
abundance: many
v_gene: TRBV29-1
d_gene: -
j_gene: TRBJ2-3

CDR3nt: TGTGCCAGCAGCTTAGGGCTAGCGTCCTACGAGCAGTACTTC
CDR3aa: CASSLGLASYEQYF
abundance: many
v_gene: TRBV11-2
d_gene: -
j_gene: TRBJ2-7

CDR3nt: TGTGCCAGCAGCCCCCCGGGGAATAGCAATCAGCCCCAGCATTTT
CDR3aa: CASSPPGNSNQPQHF
abundance: many
v_gene: TRBV7-9
d_gene: -
j_gene: TRBJ1-5

CDR3nt: TGCGTCAGCAGGAACACCGGGGAGCTGTTCTTT
CDR3aa: CVSRNTGELFF
abundance: -
v_gene: TRBV5-1
d_gene: -
j_gene: TRBJ2-2

CDR3nt: TGTGCCTGGAGTCGCATGGAGGGTGAGCAGTTCTTC
CDR3aa: CAWSRMEGEQFF
abundance: -
v_gene: TRBV30
d_gene: -
j_gene: TRBJ2-1

CDR3nt: TGTGCCAGCAGCTTACAGAGCAATCAGCCCCAGCATTTT
CDR3aa: CASSLQSNQPQHF
abundance: many
v_gene: TRBV7-8
d_gene: -
j_gene: TRBJ1-5

CDR3nt: TGCAGTGCTAGAGGGCAGCGGGAGGGCCTTACAGATACGCAGTATTTT
CDR3aa: CSARGQREGLTDTQYF
abundance: many
v_gene: TRBV20-1
d_gene: TRBD2
j_gene: TRBJ2-3

CDR3nt: TGCAGTGCTAGAGGAGTTGCGGCAGATGGAAACACCATATATTTT
CDR3aa: CSARGVAADGNTIYF
abundance: many
v_gene: TRBV20-1
d_gene: -
j_gene: TRBJ1-3

CDR3nt: TGCAGTGCTAAGATTAGCGGGAGGGCCTTGTCGAATGAGCAGTTCTTC
CDR3aa: CSAKISGRALSNEQFF
abundance: many
v_gene: TRBV20-1
d_gene: TRBD2
j_gene: TRBJ2-1

CDR3nt: TGTGCCAGCAGCTTATCCATTGCCCCCGGGACAGCCCAAGAGACCCAGTACTTC
CDR3aa: CASSLSIAPGTAQETQYF
abundance: few
v_gene: TRBV11-2
d_gene: TRBD1
j_gene: TRBJ2-5

CDR3nt: TGCAGTGCTTACCGGGACAGGGGATACGAGCAGTACTTC
CDR3aa: CSAYRDRGYEQYF
abundance: many
v_gene: TRBV20-1
d_gene: TRBD1
j_gene: TRBJ2-7

CDR3nt: TGTGCCTGGAGTGAAGGACCCCTGGGTCAAACTGAAGCTTTCTTT
CDR3aa: CAWSEGPLGQTEAFF
abundance: many
v_gene: TRBV30
d_gene: -
j_gene: TRBJ1-1

CDR3nt: TGTGCCAGCCAGACAGGGAGCTCCTACAATGAGCAGTTCTTC
CDR3aa: CASQTGSSYNEQFF
abundance: many
v_gene: TRBV6-1
d_gene: TRBD1
j_gene: TRBJ2-1

CDR3nt: TGTGCCAGCAGGCAACAGGGACCCTACGAGCAGTACTTC
CDR3aa: CASRQQGPYEQYF
abundance: few
v_gene: TRBV28
d_gene: -
j_gene: TRBJ2-7

CDR3nt: TGTGCCAGCAGCTCGAGTTGGGGGGACAGGAACACCGGGGAGCTGTTTTTT
CDR3aa: CASSSSWGDRNTGELFF
abundance: many
v_gene: TRBV7-9
d_gene: -
j_gene: TRBJ2-2

CDR3nt: TGCGCCAGCAGCTTGGGCACAGGGGGCCCTGGGGAGACCCAGTACTTC
CDR3aa: CASSLGTGGPGETQYF
abundance: few
v_gene: TRBV5-1
d_gene: TRBD1
j_gene: TRBJ2-5